The 21 T cell receptor beta chains below come from one sample, sequenced in a study of vaccination and CD4 T cells after COVID-19 (dated by TCRdb to the early 2020s). The library was prepared using PCR. TCRdb lists the instrument as Illumina iSeq 100. TCRdb redid the processing of the public reads, applying fastp at Q25 and MiXCR, and retained in-frame beta chains. When rows share a CDR3 protein, they turn into one entry using the most common DNA and genes. The sample has 20,000 to 25,000 distinct CDR3 sequences on record, about three fifths of them singletons. In total, the top ten clones hold about 1.1% of the sample. Specimen: CD4+ T cells from blood, collected before SARS-CoV-2 vaccination. The receptors here all came from a human donor who had recovered from COVID-19.

The chain has TRBV20-1 and TRBJ2-2, with TRBD1 identical over 8 bases. Trimming took 6 bases from V and 6 from J; bases not matched to a gene: 9. Germline loops: CDR1 DFQATT, CDR2 SNEGSKA (reference sequence). The CDR3 totals 14 residues. The CDR3 DNA follows: TGCAGTGCGATCGATTCAGGGGGCTCCGGGGAGCTGTTTTTT. Translated: CSAIDSGGSGELFF.

This clonotype turned up a few times. The rearrangement joins TRBV6-1 to TRBJ1-1; unclear D gene. The CDR3 has 15 amino acids. V was pared by 5 bases and J by 4 bases, with 17 bases between. Per germline, CDR1 MNHNS and CDR2 SASEGT. CDR3 region: CASSPGGFAGTEAFF. For the CDR3, the DNA is TGTGCCAGCAGTCCAGGAGGGTTTGCGGGCACTGAAGCTTTCTTT.

This clonotype was observed a handful of times. V gene TRBV20-1 combines with J gene TRBJ2-3; D is ambiguous. Germline-derived CDR1 and CDR2 are DFQATT and SNEGSKA (reference sequence). With 1 base removed from V and 2 bases from J, the gap between germline ends came to 7 bases. CDR3 length: 13 residues. CDR3 sequence: CSARVRTTDTQYF. Written as DNA, the CDR3 is TGCAGTGCTAGAGTGCGGACCACAGATACGCAGTATTTT.

The chain is built from TRBV28 and TRBJ1-3, with 7 bases that match TRBD1. Germline V gene data show CDR1 as MDHEN and CDR2 as SYDVKM. J lost 0 bases, V lost 3 bases, and 14 bases had no gene match. The CDR3 extends over 19 amino acids. In DNA, the CDR3 is TGTGCCAGCAGTTTTACCGCGAAAGACAGGGCAGCCTCTGGAAACACCATATATTTT. This gives the protein CASSFTAKDRAASGNTIYF.

The chain joins TRBV7-3 to TRBJ2-2; D is possibly TRBD1 (6 bases). Trimming stripped 1 base from V and 2 bases from J, with 11 bases between. Germline V gene data show CDR1 as SGHTA and CDR2 as FQGTGA. The CDR3 length is 16 residues. CDR3 bases: TGTGCCAGCAGCTTAAGATCAGGGGCCAACACCGGGGAGCTGTTTTTT. Encoded protein: CASSLRSGANTGELFF.

This clonotype turned up a few times. The V call is TRBV19, the J call TRBJ2-5; tentative D call: TRBD2 (6 bases). Trimming left V 3 bases short and J 5 bases short, with 16 bases between. Per germline, CDR1 LNHDA and CDR2 SQIVND (reference sequence). The CDR3 sequence is 15 residues long. This CDR3 reads CASSMLASKGETQYF. The CDR3 region has the DNA TGTGCCAGTAGTATGCTAGCGTCTAAGGGGGAGACCCAGTACTTC.

CDR3 sequence: CASSGEQDEQYF. CDR3 nucleotide sequence: TGTGCCAGCAGTGGGGAACAAGACGAGCAGTACTTC. V and J are TRBV2 and TRBJ2-7; D is unresolved. Germline V CDR1 and CDR2: SNHLY, FYNNEI. The CDR3 totals 12 residues. Between the trimmed V and J ends, which lost 4 bases and 5 bases, there was a span of 9 bases.

V usage is TRBV12-3 or TRBV12-4 and J usage is TRBJ2-7, with D possibly matching TRBD2 (5 bases). V lost 4 bases and J 2 bases, leaving 12 bases between the germline ends. The CDR3 totals 14 residues. This CDR3 is CASSSPGKAYEQYF. CDR3 nucleotides: TGTGCCAGCAGTTCACCCGGGAAAGCCTACGAGCAGTACTTC.

This clonotype was seen only a few times. This chain links TRBV20-1 with TRBJ2-1; D is undetermined. V was cut by 3 bases and J by 6 bases, with 12 bases left in between. The CDR3 runs 13 residues. In germline, CDR1 is DFQATT, CDR2 SNEGSKA (reference sequence). The chain's CDR3 is CSARQQMGNEQFF. CDR3 DNA sequence: TGCAGTGCTAGGCAGCAGATGGGCAATGAGCAGTTCTTC.

This chain links TRBV5-1 with TRBJ2-5; 8 bases are a match to TRBD2. CDR1 is SGHRS and CDR2 is YFSETQ in the germline V gene. Losses at the gene ends were 4 bases for V and 6 bases for J; bases not matched to a gene: 8. The CDR3 has 14 residues. Here the CDR3 DNA reads TGCGCCAGCAGCCTCGTAGCGGGACTGAAGACCCAGTACTTC. It is translated as CASSLVAGLKTQYF.

Turning to this clonotype: A junction end diverges from the germline sequence, so it may reflect a read error. The chain links TRBV20-1 to TRBJ2-5, with 10 bases matching TRBD2. CDR3 length: 15 residues. The germline V gene encodes CDR1 DFQATT and CDR2 SNEGSKA (reference sequence). The CDR3 spells CSAPPTSGSLGTQCF. CDR3 nucleotide sequence: TGCAGTGCTCCGCCGACTAGCGGGTCTCTAGGGACCCAGTGCTTC.

The chain has TRBV5-4 and TRBJ2-3; weak D call: TRBD1 (5 bases). This CDR3 is 14 amino acids long. V lost 5 bases, J lost 5 bases, and 15 bases lay in between. Germline V gives CDR1 SGHNT, CDR2 YYREEE (reference sequence). CDR3 residues: CASSQGRPGDTQYF. The CDR3 DNA reads as TGTGCCAGCAGTCAGGGCCGGCCGGGAGATACGCAGTATTTT.

The rearrangement uses TRBV19 and TRBJ2-5; D is unclear. The CDR3 spans 14 residues. V lost 1 base and J 0 bases, leaving 6 bases between the germline ends. Germline V gene lookup returns CDR1 LNHDA and CDR2 SQIVND (reference sequence). The CDR3 protein is CASSIGTDQETQYF. DNA of the CDR3: TGTGCCAGTAGTATAGGAACAGACCAAGAGACCCAGTACTTC.

A single count supports this clonotype. The gene calls are TRBV28 and TRBJ2-7; 8 bases match TRBD1. The CDR3 spans 15 residues. The germline V gene has CDR1 MDHEN and CDR2 SYDVKM. Germline trimming cut 7 bases from V and 2 bases from J; bases unmatched to any gene: 10. As DNA, the CDR3 is TGTGCCAGCACCCTAGGACAGGGAAGGACCTACGAGCAGTACTTC. This translates into CASTLGQGRTYEQYF.

This CDR3 reads CSAPGLADPTYNEQFF. The CDR3 DNA reads TGCAGTGCTCCGGGACTAGCGGACCCAACCTACAATGAGCAGTTCTTC. V usage is TRBV20-1 and J usage is TRBJ2-1; TRBD2 matches at 11 bases. Germline V lookup: CDR1 DFQATT, CDR2 SNEGSKA (reference sequence). The CDR3 is 16 residues long. V trimming: 5 bases; J trimming: 2 bases; junction bases outside the gene matches: 8.

The rearrangement links TRBV15 to TRBJ2-4; possible D gene TRBD2, 6 bases. CDR1 LNHNV and CDR2 YYDKDF come from the germline V gene (reference sequence). Trimming left V 1 base short and J 10 bases short, with 14 bases between. This CDR3 has 14 amino acids. CDR3 region: CATSRARAGRIQYF. The CDR3 coding sequence is TGTGCCACCAGCAGAGCTCGGGCGGGGCGTATTCAGTACTTC.

The table lists this clonotype with a few counts. V gene TRBV20-1 combines with J gene TRBJ2-7; perhaps D is TRBD1 or TRBD2 (5 bases each). CDR1 and CDR2 from the germline V gene are DFQATT and SNEGSKA (reference sequence). V gave up 3 bases and J gave up 0 bases, with 15 bases separating them. CDR3 length: 15 amino acids. The CDR3 here is CSASPGQAFSYEQYF. DNA of the CDR3: TGCAGTGCTAGCCCGGGGCAGGCTTTCTCCTACGAGCAGTACTTC.

This chain connects TRBV6-2 or TRBV6-3 to TRBJ2-7; D is perhaps TRBD1 (6 bases). The V gene's germline CDR1 is MNHEY and CDR2 SVGEGT. CDR3 length: 15 amino acids. Trimming pared 5 bases from V and 4 bases from J, leaving 18 bases between. CDR3 nucleotide sequence: TGTGCCAGCAGTACCCCGACAGGAATCCAGTACGAGCAGTACTTC. It translates to CASSTPTGIQYEQYF.

The CDR3 protein is CSASGAGDDEQYF. The CDR3 nucleotides read TGCAGTGCTAGTGGAGCGGGAGACGACGAGCAGTACTTC. The chain is built from TRBV20-1 and TRBJ2-7, with TRBD2 identical over 8 bases. Losses at the gene ends were 3 bases for V and 5 bases for J; bases not matched to a gene: 6. This CDR3 spans 13 amino acids. In germline, CDR1 is DFQATT, CDR2 SNEGSKA (reference sequence).

The gene calls are TRBV20-1 and TRBJ2-5; TRBD2 matches at 7 bases. CDR1 is DFQATT and CDR2 is SNEGSKA in the germline V gene (reference sequence). This CDR3 spans 13 amino acids. The J segment lost 1 base and the V segment lost 6 bases, leaving 5 bases of the junction unmatched. This chain's CDR3 is CSAGGDFQETQYF. CDR3 in DNA: TGCAGTGCGGGGGGGGACTTCCAAGAGACCCAGTACTTC.

The V call is TRBV20-1, the J call TRBJ1-5; 7 bases line up with TRBD1. CDR1 is DFQATT, CDR2 SNEGSKA, per germline (reference sequence). Germline trimming cut 6 bases from V and 7 bases from J; bases unmatched to any gene: 9. CDR3 length: 13 residues. CDR3 DNA: TGCAGTGCGCCGTTAACAGGGGAACAGCCCCAGCATTTT. Its translation is CSAPLTGEQPQHF.